Below, 15 T cell receptor beta chains from the same sample are listed, as sequenced in a study of human T cells and chemical hapten exposure. Time point denoted: patch test 3, about 24 weeks after DPC sensitization. The treatment is: therapeutic diphenylcyclopropenone sensitization with weekly scalp DPC. TCRdb reprocessed the RACE reads with MiXCR, giving one entry per CDR3 protein. The profile shows about 110,000 distinct CDR3 sequences, less than 45% of them singletons. Sample: whole blood, taken in connection with sensitization to the hapten diphenylcyclopropenone (DPC). These receptors were obtained from a man aged 35-49 years with alopecia areata. Some clones in this sample may be carry-over from other donors' samples.

The genes are TRBV29-1 and TRBJ2-2; D might be TRBD2 (6 bases). V was shortened by 7 bases and J by 3 bases, with 18 bases between the two germline ends. The CDR3 covers 15 residues. Germline V CDR1 and CDR2: SQVTM, ANQGSEA. CDR3 region: CSAALPGADTGELFF. Here the CDR3 DNA reads TGCAGCGCCGCTCTGCCGGGAGCAGACACCGGGGAGCTGTTTTTT.

This clonotype was counted only a few times. This chain joins TRBV24-1 and TRBJ1-4; D not certain. V was trimmed by 3 bases and J by 5 bases, leaving 3 bases between them. CDR1 and CDR2 (germline): KGHDR, SFDVKD. The CDR3 has 12 residues. For the CDR3, the DNA is TGTGCCACCAGTGATCCGAATGAAAAACTGTTTTTT. Translated, it gives CATSDPNEKLFF.

This clonotype was seen only a few times. V gene TRBV7-2 combines with J gene TRBJ2-3, with D possibly matching TRBD2 (5 bases). V was shortened by 2 bases and J by 0 bases, with 18 bases between the two germline ends. Germline V gives CDR1 SGHTA, CDR2 FQGNSA. This CDR3 spans 18 amino acids. The CDR3 DNA sequence: TGTGCCAGCAGCTTACGAATAAAGGACTTCTCTAGCACAGATACGCAGTATTTT. Its translation is CASSLRIKDFSSTDTQYF.

The J gene is TRBJ2-7, the V gene TRBV21-1. TRBV21-1 is classified as a pseudogene. The CDR3 has 13 amino acids. DNA of the CDR3: TGTGCCAGCAGGGTCAGAGAATCCTACGAGCAGTACTTC. Translation: CASRVRESYEQYF.

The chain recombines TRBV18 with TRBJ2-3, with D possibly TRBD1 on 5 matching bases. The CDR3 contains 16 residues. Trimming took 0 bases from V and 4 from J, leaving 14 bases between them. The V gene's germline CDR1 is KGHSH and CDR2 LQKENI. CDR3 coding DNA: TGTGCCAGCTCACCACCCCAAGCAGGGAAATCAGATACGCAGTATTTT. Its protein product is CASSPPQAGKSDTQYF. The full variable domain, with the rest looked up from reference TRBV18 and TRBJ2-3, is NAGVMQNPRHLVRRRGQEARLRCSPMKGHSHVYWYRQLPEEGLKFMVYLQKENIIDESGMPKERFSAEFPKEGPSILRIQQVVRGDSAAYFCASSPPQAGKSDTQYFGPGTRLTVL.

This clonotype has only a few counts. The rearrangement links TRBV27 to TRBJ1-6; D remains unclear. Germline V gene sequence: CDR1 MNHEY, CDR2 SMNVEV (reference sequence). V lost 7 bases and J lost 0, with 7 bases in between. The CDR3 covers 14 residues. CDR3 coding DNA: TGTGCCAGCAAAGGGCTCTCCTATAATTCACCCCTCCACTTT. Protein product: CASKGLSYNSPLHF.

This clonotype turned up a few times. The DNA for the CDR3 is TGCAGCGTTGCCCAGGGACAAGAGACCCAGTACTTC. Amino acids: CSVAQGQETQYF. The chain uses TRBV29-1 and TRBJ2-5; a possible D gene is TRBD1 (5 bases). This CDR3 spans 12 amino acids. The V gene lost 4 bases and the J gene lost 2 bases, with 8 bases spanning the gap. The germline V gene has CDR1 SQVTM and CDR2 ANQGSEA.

A word on this clonotype: One junction end does not reproduce the germline sequence, and a read error may be involved. V gene TRBV10-3 combines with J gene TRBJ2-3; no firm D call. This CDR3 region has 12 residues. Germline V lookup: CDR1 ENHRY, CDR2 SYGVKD. CDR3 sequence reads: CAISPDGDTRYF. CDR3 bases: TGTGCCATCAGTCCGGATGGAGATACGCGGTATTTT.

This clonotype was counted a few times. DNA of the CDR3: TGCAGTGCTACCCCTGGACAGGGTCAGCCTGAAGCTTTCTTT. Its protein is CSATPGQGQPEAFF. The genes are TRBV20-1 and TRBJ1-1; 8 bases are a match to TRBD1. The ends lost 4 bases at V and 6 bases at J; junction bases unmatched: 10. Germline assignment: CDR1 DFQATT and CDR2 SNEGSKA (reference sequence). The CDR3 length is 14 residues.

This clonotype came up a few times. This rearrangement joins TRBV7-2 to TRBJ2-3, with D perhaps TRBD2 (6 bases). Germline CDR1 reads SGHTA; CDR2 reads FQGNSA. The CDR3 length is 19 residues. The V end lost 0 bases, the J end lost 3 bases, and 22 bases lay between the germline ends. The CDR3 sequence: CASSLAMLASGVGTDTQYF. The CDR3 coding sequence is TGTGCCAGCAGCTTAGCGATGCTCGCGTCGGGAGTAGGGACAGATACGCAGTATTTT.

This clonotype was observed a handful of times. V gene TRBV12-3 or TRBV12-4 combines with J gene TRBJ2-3; no clear D gene. The V end lost 6 bases, the J end lost 4 bases, and 8 bases lay between the germline ends. The CDR3 totals 12 residues. In nucleotides, the CDR3 is TGTGCCAGCAGGTCGGCTTCAGATACGCAGTATTTT. Translation: CASRSASDTQYF.

This chain connects TRBV7-2 to TRBJ2-3; TRBD1 matches at 7 bases. The CDR3 loop spans 14 amino acids. The V segment lost 1 base and the J segment 6 bases; nucleotides outside the gene matches: 4. Germline-derived CDR1 and CDR2 are SGHTA and FQGNSA. The CDR3 spells CASSLDRGLDTQYF. CDR3 in DNA: TGTGCCAGCAGCTTAGACAGGGGTCTCGATACGCAGTATTTT.

This clonotype was found a few times. The chain employs TRBV29-1 and TRBJ2-3; 8 nucleotides line up with TRBD2. With V trimmed by 2 bases and J by 3 bases, 7 bases remained unmatched. Per germline, CDR1 SQVTM and CDR2 ANQGSEA. The CDR3 totals 15 residues. The CDR3 DNA follows: TGCAGCGTTGAACTACTAGCGGACCATACAGATACGCAGTATTTT. It is translated as CSVELLADHTDTQYF.

The V and J genes are TRBV29-1 and TRBJ2-3; D is ambiguous. Germline assignment: CDR1 SQVTM and CDR2 ANQGSEA. V lost 7 bases and J lost 3, with 8 bases in between. The CDR3 is 11 residues long. Here the CDR3 DNA reads TGCAGCGGAAAGGGAACAGATACGCAGTATTTT. Translating gives CSGKGTDTQYF.

There are a few counts of this clonotype. The chain carries TRBV29-1 and TRBJ2-7, with 9 bases identical to TRBD1. CDR1 is SQVTM, CDR2 ANQGSEA, per germline. The CDR3 runs to 13 residues. V lost 7 bases to trimming and J lost 2 bases; unmatched junction nucleotides: 6. In DNA, the CDR3 is TGCAGCGCGGGACAGGGTAAGGCCTACGAGCAGTACTTC. Translated: CSAGQGKAYEQYF.